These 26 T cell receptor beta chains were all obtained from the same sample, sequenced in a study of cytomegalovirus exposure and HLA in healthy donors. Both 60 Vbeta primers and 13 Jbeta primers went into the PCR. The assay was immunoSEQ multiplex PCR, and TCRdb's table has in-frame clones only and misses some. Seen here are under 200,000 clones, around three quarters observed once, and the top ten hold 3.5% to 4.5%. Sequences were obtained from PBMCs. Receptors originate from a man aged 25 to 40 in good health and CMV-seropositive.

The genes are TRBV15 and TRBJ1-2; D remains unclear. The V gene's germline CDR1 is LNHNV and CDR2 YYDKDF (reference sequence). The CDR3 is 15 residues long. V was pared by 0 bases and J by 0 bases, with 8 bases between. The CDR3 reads CATSREHSPNYGYTF. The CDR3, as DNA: TGTGCCACCAGCAGAGAGCACAGCCCTAACTATGGCTACACCTTC.

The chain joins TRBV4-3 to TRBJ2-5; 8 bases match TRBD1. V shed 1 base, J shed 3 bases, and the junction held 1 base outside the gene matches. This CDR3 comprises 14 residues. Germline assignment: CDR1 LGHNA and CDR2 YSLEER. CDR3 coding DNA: TGCGCCAGCAGCCAAGTGACAGGGGAAGAGACCCAGTACTTC. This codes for CASSQVTGEETQYF.

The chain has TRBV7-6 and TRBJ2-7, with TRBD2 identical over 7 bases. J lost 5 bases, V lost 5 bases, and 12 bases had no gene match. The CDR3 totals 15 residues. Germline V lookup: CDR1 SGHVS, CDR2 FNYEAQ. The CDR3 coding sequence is TGTGCCAGCAGCCGGAGTCGGGGGGTGATAAACGAGCAGTACTTC. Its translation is CASSRSRGVINEQYF.

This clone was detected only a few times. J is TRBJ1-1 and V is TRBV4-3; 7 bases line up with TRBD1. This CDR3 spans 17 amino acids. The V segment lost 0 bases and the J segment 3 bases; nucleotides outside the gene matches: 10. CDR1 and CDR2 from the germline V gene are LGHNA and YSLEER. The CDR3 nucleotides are TGCGCCAGCAGCCAAGATTTAGGGGGCGGAGTGGACACTGAAGCTTTCTTT. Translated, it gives CASSQDLGGGVDTEAFF.

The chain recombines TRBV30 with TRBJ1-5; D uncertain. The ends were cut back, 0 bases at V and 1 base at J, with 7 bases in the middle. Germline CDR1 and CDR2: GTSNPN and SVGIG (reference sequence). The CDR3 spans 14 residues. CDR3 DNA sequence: TGTGCCTGGAGTGTCCCGAGGAGCAATCAGCCCCAGCATTTT. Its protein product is CAWSVPRSNQPQHF.

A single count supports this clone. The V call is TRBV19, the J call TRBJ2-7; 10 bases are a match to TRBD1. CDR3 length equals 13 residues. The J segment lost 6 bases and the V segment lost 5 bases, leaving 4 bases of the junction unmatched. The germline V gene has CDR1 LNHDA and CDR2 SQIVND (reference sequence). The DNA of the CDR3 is TGTGCCAGTAGTCGCCGGACAGGGGGCGAGCAGTACTTC. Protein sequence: CASSRRTGGEQYF.

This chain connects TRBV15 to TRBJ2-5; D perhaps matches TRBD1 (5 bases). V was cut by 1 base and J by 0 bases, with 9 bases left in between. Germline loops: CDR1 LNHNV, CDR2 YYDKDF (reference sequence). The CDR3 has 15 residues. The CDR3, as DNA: TGTGCCACCAGCAGAGGGGCAGGGAACCAAGAGACCCAGTACTTC. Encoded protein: CATSRGAGNQETQYF.

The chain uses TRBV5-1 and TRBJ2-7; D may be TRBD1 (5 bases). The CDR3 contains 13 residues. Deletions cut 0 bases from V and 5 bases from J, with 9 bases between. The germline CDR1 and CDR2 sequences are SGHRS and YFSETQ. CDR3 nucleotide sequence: TGCGCCAGCAGCTTGGCCCAGGGCCACGAGCAGTACTTC. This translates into CASSLAQGHEQYF.

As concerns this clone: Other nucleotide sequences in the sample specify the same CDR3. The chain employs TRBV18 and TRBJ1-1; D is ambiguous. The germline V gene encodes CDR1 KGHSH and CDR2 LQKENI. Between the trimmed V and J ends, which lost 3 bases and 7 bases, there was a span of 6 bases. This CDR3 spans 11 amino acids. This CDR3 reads CASSPGGEAFF. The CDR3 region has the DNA TGTGCCAGCTCACCGGGAGGTGAAGCTTTCTTT.

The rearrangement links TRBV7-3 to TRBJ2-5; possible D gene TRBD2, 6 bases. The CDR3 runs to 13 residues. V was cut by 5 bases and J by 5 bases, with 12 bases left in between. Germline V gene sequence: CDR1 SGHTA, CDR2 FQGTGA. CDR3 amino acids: CASSTTSGETQYF. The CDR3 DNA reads TGTGCCAGCAGCACGACTAGTGGGGAGACCCAGTACTTC.

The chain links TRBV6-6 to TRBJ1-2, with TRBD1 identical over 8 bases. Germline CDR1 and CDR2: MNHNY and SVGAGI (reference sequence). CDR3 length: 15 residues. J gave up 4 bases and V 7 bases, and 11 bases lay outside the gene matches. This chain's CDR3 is CASNHRGQASYGYTF. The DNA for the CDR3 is TGTGCCAGCAACCACCGGGGACAGGCCTCCTATGGCTACACCTTC.

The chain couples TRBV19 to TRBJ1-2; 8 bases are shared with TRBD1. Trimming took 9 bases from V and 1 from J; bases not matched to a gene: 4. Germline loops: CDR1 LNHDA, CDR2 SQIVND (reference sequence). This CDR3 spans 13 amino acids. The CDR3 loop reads CARGTGDNYGYTF. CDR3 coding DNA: TGTGCCAGAGGGACAGGAGATAACTATGGCTACACCTTC.

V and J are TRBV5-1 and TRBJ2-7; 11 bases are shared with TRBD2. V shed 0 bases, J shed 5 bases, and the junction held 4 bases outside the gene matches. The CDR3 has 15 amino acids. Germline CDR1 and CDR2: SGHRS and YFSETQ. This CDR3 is CASSLASGGKDEQYF. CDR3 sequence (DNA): TGCGCCAGCAGCTTGGCTAGCGGGGGGAAGGACGAGCAGTACTTC.

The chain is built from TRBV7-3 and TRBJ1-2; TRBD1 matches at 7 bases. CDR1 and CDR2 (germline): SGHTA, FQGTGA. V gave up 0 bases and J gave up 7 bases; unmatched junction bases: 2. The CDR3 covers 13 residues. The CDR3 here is CASSLTGGGGYTF. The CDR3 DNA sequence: TGTGCCAGCAGCTTAACAGGGGGCGGTGGCTACACCTTC.

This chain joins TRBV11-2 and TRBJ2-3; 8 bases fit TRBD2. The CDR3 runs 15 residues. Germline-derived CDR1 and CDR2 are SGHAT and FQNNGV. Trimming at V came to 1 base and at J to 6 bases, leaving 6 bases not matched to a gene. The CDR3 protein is CASSLVGLAFDTQYF. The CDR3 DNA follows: TGTGCCAGCAGCTTAGTCGGACTAGCCTTTGATACGCAGTATTTT. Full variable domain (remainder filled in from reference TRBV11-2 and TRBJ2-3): EAGVAQSPRYKIIEKRQSVAFWCNPISGHATLYWYQQILGQGPKLLIQFQNNGVVDDSQLPKDRFSAERLKGVDSTLKIQPAKLEDSAVYLCASSLVGLAFDTQYFGPGTRLTVL.

CDR3 in DNA: TGTGCCAGCAGTCCTCGGGGGGGGTACTATGGCTACACCTTC. Translated, it gives CASSPRGGYYGYTF. The chain employs TRBV6-5 and TRBJ1-2, with a possible D match to TRBD1 (5 bases). The ends were cut back, 5 bases at V and 3 bases at J, with 13 bases in the middle. The CDR3 runs to 14 residues. CDR1 is MNHEY and CDR2 is SVGAGI in the germline V gene.

This chain's CDR3 is CASSNSGGAADTQYF. CDR3 nucleotides: TGTGCCAGCAGCAACAGCGGGGGGGCCGCAGATACGCAGTATTTT. The V and J genes are TRBV7-3 and TRBJ2-3; 10 bases are shared with TRBD2. CDR1 and CDR2 from the germline V gene are SGHTA and FQGTGA. This CDR3 spans 15 amino acids. V gave up 5 bases and J gave up 4 bases; unmatched junction bases: 6.

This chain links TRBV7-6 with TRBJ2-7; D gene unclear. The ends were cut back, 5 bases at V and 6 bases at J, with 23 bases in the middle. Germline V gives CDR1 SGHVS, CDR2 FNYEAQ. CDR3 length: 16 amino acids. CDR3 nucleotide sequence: TGTGCCAGCAGCGAGGAGATTCTCGGAGTCCATGGCGAGCAGTACTTC. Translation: CASSEEILGVHGEQYF.

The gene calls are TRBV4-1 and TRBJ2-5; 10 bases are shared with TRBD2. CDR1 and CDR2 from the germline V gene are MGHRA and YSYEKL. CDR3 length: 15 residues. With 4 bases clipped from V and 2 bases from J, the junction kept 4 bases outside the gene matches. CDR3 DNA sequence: TGCGCCAGCAGCCTAGGACTAGCGGTTCAAGAGACCCAGTACTTC. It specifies CASSLGLAVQETQYF.

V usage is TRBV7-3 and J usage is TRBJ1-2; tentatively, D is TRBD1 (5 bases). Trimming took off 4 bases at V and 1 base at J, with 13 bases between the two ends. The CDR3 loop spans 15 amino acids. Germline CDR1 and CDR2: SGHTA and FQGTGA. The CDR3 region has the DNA TGTGCCAGCAGCTCTGACAGTATCAGTAACTATGGCTACACCTTC. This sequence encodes CASSSDSISNYGYTF.

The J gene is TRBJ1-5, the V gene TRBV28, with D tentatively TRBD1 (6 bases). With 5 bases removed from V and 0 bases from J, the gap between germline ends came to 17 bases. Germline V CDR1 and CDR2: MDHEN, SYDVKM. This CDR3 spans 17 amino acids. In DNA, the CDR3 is TGTGCCAGCAGTCCCCCACCGACAGGATATAGCAATCAGCCCCAGCATTTT. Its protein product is CASSPPPTGYSNQPQHF.

The CDR3 sequence: CASSYRQETQYF. The CDR3 nucleotides read TGTGCCAGCAGTTACAGACAAGAGACCCAGTACTTC. This sequence joins TRBV28 and TRBJ2-5; D not resolved. Trimming removed 4 bases at V and 2 bases at J, with 5 bases between. Germline values: CDR1 MDHEN, CDR2 SYDVKM. The CDR3 is 12 amino acids.

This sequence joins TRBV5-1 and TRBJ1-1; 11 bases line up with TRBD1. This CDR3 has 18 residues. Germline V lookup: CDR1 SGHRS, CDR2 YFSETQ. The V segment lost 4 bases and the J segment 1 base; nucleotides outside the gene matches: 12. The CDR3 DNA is TGCGCCAGCAGCAGGGGACAGGGGGAGCAGCAGGCGAACACTGAAGCTTTCTTT. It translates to CASSRGQGEQQANTEAFF.

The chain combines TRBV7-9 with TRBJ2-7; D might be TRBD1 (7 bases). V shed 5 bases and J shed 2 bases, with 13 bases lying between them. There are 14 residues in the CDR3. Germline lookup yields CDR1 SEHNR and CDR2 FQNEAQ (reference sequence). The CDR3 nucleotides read TGTGCCAGCAGCAAGACAGGGAGGCCCTACGAGCAGTACTTC. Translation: CASSKTGRPYEQYF.

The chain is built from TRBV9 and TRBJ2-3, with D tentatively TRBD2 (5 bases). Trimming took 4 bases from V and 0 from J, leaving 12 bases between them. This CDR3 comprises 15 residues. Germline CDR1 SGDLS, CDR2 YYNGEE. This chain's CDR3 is CASSTFEGSTDTQYF. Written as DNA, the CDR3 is TGTGCCAGCAGCACCTTCGAGGGTAGCACAGATACGCAGTATTTT. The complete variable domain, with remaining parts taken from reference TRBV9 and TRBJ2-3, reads DSGVTQTPKHLITATGQRVTLRCSPRSGDLSVYWYQQSLDQGLQFLIQYYNGEERAKGNILERFSAQQFPDLHSELNLSSLELGDSALYFCASSTFEGSTDTQYFGPGTRLTVL.

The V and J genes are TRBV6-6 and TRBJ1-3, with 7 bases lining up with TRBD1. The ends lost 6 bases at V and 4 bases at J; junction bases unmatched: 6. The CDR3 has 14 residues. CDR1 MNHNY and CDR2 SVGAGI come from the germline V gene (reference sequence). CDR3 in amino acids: CASSPGTEGNTIYF. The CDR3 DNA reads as TGTGCCAGCAGCCCAGGGACAGAAGGAAACACCATATATTTT.